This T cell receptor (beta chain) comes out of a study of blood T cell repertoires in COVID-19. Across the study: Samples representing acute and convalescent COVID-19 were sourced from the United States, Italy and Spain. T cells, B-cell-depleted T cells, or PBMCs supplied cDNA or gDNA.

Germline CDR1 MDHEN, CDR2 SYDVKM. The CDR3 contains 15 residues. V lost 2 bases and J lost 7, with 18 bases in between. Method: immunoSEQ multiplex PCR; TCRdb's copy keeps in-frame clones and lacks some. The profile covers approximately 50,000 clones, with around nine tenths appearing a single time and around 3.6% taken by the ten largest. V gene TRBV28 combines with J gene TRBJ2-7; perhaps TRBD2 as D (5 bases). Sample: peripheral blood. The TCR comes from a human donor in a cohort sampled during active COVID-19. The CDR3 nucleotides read TGTGCCAGCAGTTTACTCGGACTCCCCTCGGGGGAGCAGTACTTC. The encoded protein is CASSLLGLPSGEQYF.